The rows below give T cell receptor beta chains drawn from one sample of a study of technical replicates of blood from four donors. Produced via immunoSEQ multiplex PCR; TCRdb's table is partial and in-frame only. Of under 110,000 clones detected, 95% to 96% appear once; the ten largest clones hold around 0.2%. The sample taken for sequencing was T cells isolated from PBMCs. The receptors stem from a human donor in good health. Each CDR3 is given with its conserved first and last residue. A D gene is named only where the DNA matches it firmly. Clone size is given for some rows only: seen once, a few or many times, or a class if the clone is expanded.

abundance: NA
j_gene: TRBJ2-2
d_gene: NA
v_gene: TRBV5-8
CDR3aa: CASSLEGGHGELFF
CDR3nt: TGTGCCAGCAGCTTGGAAGGAGGGCACGGGGAGCTGTTTTTT

abundance: NA
j_gene: TRBJ1-1
d_gene: TRBD1
v_gene: TRBV27
CDR3aa: CASSEDRENTEAFF
CDR3nt: TGTGCCAGCAGTGAAGACAGGGAGAACACTGAAGCTTTCTTT

abundance: NA
j_gene: TRBJ1-6
d_gene: NA
v_gene: TRBV2
CDR3aa: CASSEYSNNSPLHF
CDR3nt: TGTGCCAGCAGTGAATACAGCAATAATTCACCCCTCCACTTT

abundance: once
j_gene: TRBJ1-5
d_gene: TRBD1
v_gene: TRBV28
CDR3aa: CASSLIGTGKLPQHF
CDR3nt: TGTGCCAGCAGTTTAATCGGGACAGGGAAGTTGCCCCAGCATTTT

abundance: NA
j_gene: TRBJ2-1
d_gene: NA
v_gene: TRBV30
CDR3aa: CAWGALEDNEQFF
CDR3nt: TGTGCCTGGGGCGCGTTGGAGGACAATGAGCAGTTCTTC

abundance: few
j_gene: TRBJ1-1
d_gene: NA
v_gene: TRBV28
CDR3aa: CASKPTNTEAFF
CDR3nt: TGTGCCAGCAAGCCCACGAACACTGAAGCTTTCTTT

abundance: NA
j_gene: TRBJ1-2
d_gene: TRBD1
v_gene: TRBV19
CDR3aa: CASSPGVWRDRGGSNYGYTF
CDR3nt: TGTGCCAGTAGCCCAGGTGTATGGAGGGACAGGGGAGGATCTAACTATGGCTACACCTTC

abundance: NA
j_gene: TRBJ1-1
d_gene: NA
v_gene: TRBV6-1
CDR3aa: CASSVLAASQRGFF
CDR3nt: TGTGCCAGCAGTGTGCTTGCCGCCTCTCAAAGGGGTTTCTTT

abundance: NA
j_gene: TRBJ2-6
d_gene: NA
v_gene: TRBV19
CDR3aa: CASRSEANVLTF
CDR3nt: TGTGCCAGCCGCAGTGAGGCCAACGTCCTGACTTTC

abundance: NA
j_gene: TRBJ2-1
d_gene: TRBD2
v_gene: TRBV12-5
CDR3aa: CASAGGTSHNEQFF
CDR3nt: TGTGCTAGTGCTGGGGGGACTAGCCACAATGAGCAGTTCTTC

abundance: NA
j_gene: TRBJ2-6
d_gene: TRBD2
v_gene: TRBV4-2
CDR3aa: CASSPISSLERGASGANVLTF
CDR3nt: TGTGCCAGCAGCCCAATTTCGTCGCTGGAGCGGGGGGCTTCTGGGGCCAACGTCCTGACTTTC

abundance: NA
j_gene: TRBJ2-5
d_gene: NA
v_gene: TRBV6-5
CDR3aa: CASSPRGTGTQYF
CDR3nt: TGTGCCAGCAGTCCCAGGGGGACTGGGACCCAGTACTTC

abundance: NA
j_gene: TRBJ2-3
d_gene: NA
v_gene: TRBV19
CDR3aa: CASSPGGGRSADTQYF
CDR3nt: TGTGCCAGTAGCCCCGGTGGAGGGAGGAGTGCGGATACGCAGTATTTT

abundance: NA
j_gene: TRBJ1-4
d_gene: TRBD1
v_gene: TRBV9
CDR3aa: CASSVGTGSEKLFF
CDR3nt: TGTGCCAGCAGCGTCGGGACAGGGAGCGAAAAACTGTTTTTT

abundance: NA
j_gene: TRBJ1-6
d_gene: TRBD1
v_gene: TRBV6-5
CDR3aa: CASSYSWDSKNSPLHF
CDR3nt: TGTGCCAGCAGTTACTCGTGGGACAGCAAAAATTCACCCCTCCACTTT

abundance: NA
j_gene: TRBJ2-3
d_gene: NA
v_gene: TRBV10-2
CDR3aa: CASSERGDTQYF
CDR3nt: TGCGCCAGCAGTGAGCGGGGAGATACGCAGTATTTT

abundance: NA
j_gene: TRBJ2-3
d_gene: NA
v_gene: TRBV27
CDR3aa: CASTPYEAATDTQYF
CDR3nt: TGTGCCAGCACCCCCTATGAAGCGGCCACAGATACGCAGTATTTT

abundance: NA
j_gene: TRBJ2-7
d_gene: NA
v_gene: TRBV19
CDR3aa: CASSEGTLHLPYEQYF
CDR3nt: TGTGCCAGTAGTGAAGGGACACTACATTTGCCCTACGAGCAGTACTTC

abundance: once
j_gene: TRBJ1-3
d_gene: NA
v_gene: TRBV30
CDR3aa: CAWSVRNTIYF
CDR3nt: TGTGCCTGGAGTGTACGGAACACCATATATTTT

abundance: NA
j_gene: TRBJ2-7
d_gene: NA
v_gene: TRBV4-1
CDR3aa: CASSQESQGIYEQYF
CDR3nt: TGCGCCAGCAGCCAAGAATCACAGGGAATCTACGAGCAGTACTTC

abundance: NA
j_gene: TRBJ2-2
d_gene: NA
v_gene: TRBV27
CDR3aa: CASSLENPTVYTGELFF
CDR3nt: TGTGCCAGCAGTTTAGAGAACCCAACAGTGTACACCGGGGAGCTGTTTTTT

abundance: NA
j_gene: TRBJ1-4
d_gene: TRBD1
v_gene: TRBV5-1
CDR3aa: CASSLGPARGPANEKLFF
CDR3nt: TGCGCCAGCAGTCTTGGTCCGGCCAGGGGGCCGGCTAATGAAAAACTGTTTTTT

abundance: NA
j_gene: TRBJ2-7
d_gene: TRBD2
v_gene: TRBV14
CDR3aa: CASSQDLAGGQQQYF
CDR3nt: TGTGCCAGCAGCCAAGATCTAGCGGGGGGCCAACAGCAGTACTTC

abundance: NA
j_gene: TRBJ1-4
d_gene: NA
v_gene: TRBV21-1
CDR3aa: CASSKDWGGQNEKLFF
CDR3nt: TGTGCCAGCAGCAAAGACTGGGGGGGCCAAAATGAAAAACTGTTTTTT

abundance: NA
j_gene: TRBJ1-2
d_gene: NA
v_gene: TRBV5-4
CDR3aa: CASSEERGYGYTF
CDR3nt: TGTGCCAGCAGCGAGGAACGGGGCTATGGCTACACCTTC

abundance: NA
j_gene: TRBJ1-1
d_gene: NA
v_gene: TRBV20-1
CDR3aa: CSAFMGQEAFF
CDR3nt: TGCAGTGCTTTTATGGGACAAGAAGCTTTCTTT

abundance: once
j_gene: TRBJ2-1
d_gene: TRBD1
v_gene: TRBV11-2
CDR3aa: CASRNFSTGTGYNNEQFF
CDR3nt: TGTGCCAGCAGGAATTTTTCAACCGGGACAGGCTACAACAATGAGCAGTTCTTC

abundance: NA
j_gene: TRBJ1-3
d_gene: NA
v_gene: TRBV7-6
CDR3aa: CASKPSTAGNTIYF
CDR3nt: TGTGCCAGCAAACCTTCGACAGCTGGAAACACCATATATTTT

abundance: NA
j_gene: TRBJ2-2
d_gene: TRBD2
v_gene: TRBV10-3
CDR3aa: CAIAASGTGGELFF
CDR3nt: TGTGCCATAGCCGCTAGCGGGACGGGCGGGGAGCTGTTTTTT

abundance: NA
j_gene: TRBJ2-7
d_gene: NA
v_gene: TRBV28
CDR3aa: CASLTPPYEQYF
CDR3nt: TGTGCCAGTTTGACTCCCCCCTACGAGCAGTACTTC

abundance: NA
j_gene: TRBJ1-5
d_gene: NA
v_gene: TRBV6-5
CDR3aa: CASSPSPGGSQPQHF
CDR3nt: TGTGCCAGCAGTCCCAGTCCCGGGGGTAGTCAGCCCCAGCATTTT

abundance: NA
j_gene: TRBJ2-5
d_gene: TRBD2
v_gene: TRBV6-5
CDR3aa: CASSYALAGGQETQYF
CDR3nt: TGTGCCAGCAGTTACGCTCTAGCGGGGGGGCAGGAGACCCAGTACTTC

abundance: NA
j_gene: TRBJ1-2
d_gene: TRBD1
v_gene: TRBV4-2
CDR3aa: CASSQGDRAYGYTF
CDR3nt: TGTGCCAGCAGCCAGGGGGACAGGGCCTATGGCTACACCTTC

abundance: NA
j_gene: TRBJ2-7
d_gene: NA
v_gene: TRBV14
CDR3aa: CASSQVSSPGEQYF
CDR3nt: TGTGCCAGCAGCCAAGTTAGTTCTCCCGGCGAGCAGTACTTC

abundance: NA
j_gene: TRBJ2-5
d_gene: TRBD1
v_gene: TRBV4-1
CDR3aa: CASSQTGLLPGTQYF
CDR3nt: TGCGCCAGCAGCCAGACAGGGCTCCTACCCGGGACCCAGTACTTC

abundance: NA
j_gene: TRBJ2-1
d_gene: TRBD2
v_gene: TRBV11-3
CDR3aa: CASSDTGLAGGINEQFF
CDR3nt: TGTGCCAGCAGCGACACGGGACTAGCGGGGGGTATAAATGAGCAGTTCTTC

abundance: NA
j_gene: TRBJ1-2
d_gene: NA
v_gene: TRBV28
CDR3aa: CASMGVGASVYGYTF
CDR3nt: TGTGCCAGCATGGGAGTGGGGGCTTCCGTCTATGGCTACACCTTC

abundance: NA
j_gene: TRBJ2-4
d_gene: TRBD2
v_gene: TRBV5-6
CDR3aa: CASSSSGGQERNIQYF
CDR3nt: TGTGCCAGCAGTTCTAGCGGGGGCCAGGAGAGAAACATTCAGTACTTC

abundance: NA
j_gene: TRBJ1-2
d_gene: NA
v_gene: TRBV6-5
CDR3aa: CASGFFGAANYGYTF
CDR3nt: TGTGCCAGCGGGTTTTTTGGGGCAGCTAACTATGGCTACACCTTC

abundance: NA
j_gene: TRBJ2-7
d_gene: TRBD1
v_gene: TRBV9
CDR3aa: CASSVAGTDYEQYF
CDR3nt: TGTGCCAGCAGCGTAGCCGGGACAGACTACGAGCAGTACTTC

abundance: NA
j_gene: TRBJ2-6
d_gene: NA
v_gene: TRBV7-3
CDR3aa: CASSLDSSGANVLTF
CDR3nt: TGTGCCAGCAGCTTAGACAGCTCTGGGGCCAACGTCCTGACTTTC

abundance: NA
j_gene: TRBJ2-5
d_gene: NA
v_gene: TRBV18
CDR3aa: CASSSEAPTGQETQYF
CDR3nt: TGTGCCAGCTCTTCAGAGGCCCCTACGGGGCAAGAGACCCAGTACTTC

abundance: NA
j_gene: TRBJ2-7
d_gene: TRBD1
v_gene: TRBV7-9
CDR3aa: CASSPGTGPLF
CDR3nt: TGTGCCAGCAGCCCAGGGACAGGACCCCTGTTC

abundance: NA
j_gene: TRBJ2-7
d_gene: NA
v_gene: TRBV7-9
CDR3aa: CASSLGAQASSYEQYF
CDR3nt: TGTGCCAGCAGCTTAGGCGCACAGGCCAGCTCCTACGAGCAGTACTTC

abundance: NA
j_gene: TRBJ2-1
d_gene: TRBD2
v_gene: TRBV23-1
CDR3aa: CASSEFVAGGRSYNEQFF
CDR3nt: TGCGCCAGCAGTGAGTTTGTAGCGGGAGGGCGCTCCTACAATGAGCAGTTCTTC

abundance: NA
j_gene: TRBJ2-1
d_gene: TRBD1
v_gene: TRBV28
CDR3aa: CASSLRDRVFNEQFF
CDR3nt: TGTGCCAGCAGTTTAAGGGACAGGGTATTCAATGAGCAGTTCTTC

abundance: once
j_gene: TRBJ2-3
d_gene: TRBD1
v_gene: TRBV5-8
CDR3aa: CATLFGTGVTDTQYF
CDR3nt: TGTGCCACCCTCTTCGGGACAGGGGTCACAGATACGCAGTATTTT

abundance: NA
j_gene: TRBJ1-1
d_gene: NA
v_gene: TRBV5-1
CDR3aa: CASSLGAGMNTEAFF
CDR3nt: TGCGCCAGCAGCTTGGGGGCGGGGATGAACACTGAAGCTTTCTTT

abundance: NA
j_gene: TRBJ2-7
d_gene: NA
v_gene: TRBV12-5
CDR3aa: CASGLAHLNEQYF
CDR3nt: TGTGCTAGTGGTTTAGCCCACCTAAACGAGCAGTACTTC

abundance: NA
j_gene: TRBJ1-2
d_gene: TRBD1
v_gene: TRBV11-2
CDR3aa: CASSLEDRAGTF
CDR3nt: TGTGCCAGCAGCTTAGAGGACAGGGCAGGAACCTTC

abundance: few
j_gene: TRBJ2-7
d_gene: TRBD2
v_gene: TRBV10-3
CDR3aa: CAISGTSGYEQYF
CDR3nt: TGTGCCATCAGCGGGACTAGCGGCTACGAGCAGTACTTC